These T cell receptor beta chains were read from a single sample in a study of T cells after posttransplantation cyclophosphamide. Produced via immunoSEQ multiplex PCR; TCRdb's table is partial and in-frame only. The repertoire has roughly 25,000 clones, about 82% of them found once; the top ten carry roughly 6.3%. The sample consisted of PBMCs. All receptors come from a woman aged 55-70 years with a blood cancer, CMV-positive, and with a related stem cell donor. Both conserved end residues are part of each CDR3. Each record gives: CDR3 length, J gene, V gene, clone size, CDR3 protein. Clone size is stated in some rows and not others, as once, few, many or a class when expanded.

>15|TRBJ1-2|TRBV12-5|NA
CASGLDPGGNYGYTF
>17|TRBJ2-3|TRBV11-1|NA
CASSSLTSGNDTDTQYF
>15|TRBJ2-2|TRBV18|NA
CASSPGAGSAGELFF
>16|TRBJ1-1|TRBV5-4|NA
CASSLAERLSNTEAFF
>16|TRBJ1-4|TRBV18|NA
CASSPGQGSRIEKLFF
>14|TRBJ2-3|TRBV6-6|NA
CASRAGGSTDTQYF
>14|TRBJ2-2|TRBV18|NA
CASSVGVDTGELFF
>13|TRBJ2-7|TRBV4-1|once
CASSQDQRGEQYF
>12|TRBJ2-1|TRBV6-5|once
CAVASTYNEQFF
>16|TRBJ2-1|TRBV7-9|NA
CASSSLAAFGYNEQFF
>15|TRBJ2-1|TRBV6-1|NA
CASWRQVGSYNEQFF
>13|NA|TRBV27|NA
CASSFREGHEQYF
>13|TRBJ2-1|TRBV18|NA
CASSPNQGDEQFF
>16|TRBJ1-1|TRBV13|once
CASSRRQGRRYTEAFF
>17|TRBJ1-1|TRBV6-1|NA
CASSEGTSKGMNTEAFF
>16|TRBJ1-5|TRBV4-1|NA
CASSQGRNTNNQPQHF
>16|TRBJ2-1|TRBV5-6|NA
CASSLYLAGNINEQFF
>13|TRBJ2-7|TRBV15|NA
CATSRDKFYEQYF
>15|TRBJ2-3|TRBV6-1|NA
CASRVSGSIPDTQYF
>14|TRBJ2-2|TRBV29-1|NA
CSVGRGSNTGELFF
>14|TRBJ2-7|TRBV27|NA
CASSSAGDPYEQYF
>18|TRBJ2-1|TRBV7-9|NA
CASSPNPRAGGPRNEQFF
>13|TRBJ2-5|TRBV27|NA
CASSSGQGETQYF
>15|TRBJ2-7|TRBV5-4|NA
CASRAGTGKPYEQYF